This section outlines one TCR beta chain sequence together with its context. Its specificity is not known. The sample belongs to a study of blood T cells in healthy people across ages. Study-level points and caveats: Greater diversity and more naive CD4+ cells were seen in long-lived donors than in aged donors.

For the second PCR, which ran for about 6 to 11 cycles, a sample-barcoded 5' primer and a J-beta primer mix were used. TCRdb recomputed calls from the 5' RACE reads with MiXCR, one row per CDR3 protein. This sample carries roughly 790,000 distinct CDR3 sequences, about 42% of them seen once, and the ten largest clones take around 20%. V lost 6 bases to trimming and J lost 1 base, with 12 bases between them. The CDR3 has 14 residues. Germline V gene lookup returns CDR1 SNHLY and CDR2 FYNNEI. This receptor was taken from an older woman in good health. The sequenced sample was blood. The V call is TRBV2, the J call TRBJ2-5, with a possible D match to TRBD2 (5 bases). This CDR3 is CASRPTSGQETQYF. CDR3 in DNA: TGTGCCAGCAGACCTACTAGTGGCCAAGAGACCCAGTACTTC.